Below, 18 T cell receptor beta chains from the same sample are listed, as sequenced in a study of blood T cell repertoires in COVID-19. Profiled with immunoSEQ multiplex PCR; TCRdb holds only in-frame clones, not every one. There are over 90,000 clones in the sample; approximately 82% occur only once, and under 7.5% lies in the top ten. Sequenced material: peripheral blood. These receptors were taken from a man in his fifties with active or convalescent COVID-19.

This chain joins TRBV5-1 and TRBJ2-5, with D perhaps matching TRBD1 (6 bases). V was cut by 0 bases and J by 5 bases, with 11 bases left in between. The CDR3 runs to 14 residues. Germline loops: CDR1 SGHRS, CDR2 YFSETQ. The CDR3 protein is CASSLAQGRETQYF. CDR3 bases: TGCGCCAGCAGCTTGGCACAGGGCAGGGAGACCCAGTACTTC. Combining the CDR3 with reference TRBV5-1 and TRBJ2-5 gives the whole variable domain KAGVTQTPRYLIKTRGQQVTLSCSPISGHRSVSWYQQTPGQGLQFLFEYFSETQRNKGNFPGRFSGRQFSNSRSEMNVSTLELGDSALYLCASSLAQGRETQYFGPGTRLLVL.

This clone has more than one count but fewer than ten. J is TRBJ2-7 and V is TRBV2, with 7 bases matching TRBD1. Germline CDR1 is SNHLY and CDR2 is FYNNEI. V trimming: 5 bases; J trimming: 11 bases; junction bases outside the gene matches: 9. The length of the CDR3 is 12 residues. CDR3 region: CASSPTGTEKYV. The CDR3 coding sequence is TGTGCCAGCAGTCCCACCGGGACAGAAAAGTACGTC.

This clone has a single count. Here the CDR3 DNA reads TGCGCCAGCAGCCCTCAGGAGGGGGCTTCCTACGAGCAGTACTTC. Residues: CASSPQEGASYEQYF. V and J are TRBV5-1 and TRBJ2-7; D possibly corresponds to TRBD1 (7 bases). The germline gives CDR1 SGHRS, CDR2 YFSETQ. Trimming pared 4 bases from V and 1 base from J, leaving 15 bases between. CDR3 length: 15 residues.

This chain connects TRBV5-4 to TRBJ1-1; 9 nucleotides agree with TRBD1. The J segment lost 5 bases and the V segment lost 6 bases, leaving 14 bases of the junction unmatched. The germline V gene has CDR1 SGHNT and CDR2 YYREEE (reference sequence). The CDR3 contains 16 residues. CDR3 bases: TGTGCCAGCACCTCCGGGACAGGGTTCGGAGATACTGAAGCTTTCTTT. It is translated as CASTSGTGFGDTEAFF.

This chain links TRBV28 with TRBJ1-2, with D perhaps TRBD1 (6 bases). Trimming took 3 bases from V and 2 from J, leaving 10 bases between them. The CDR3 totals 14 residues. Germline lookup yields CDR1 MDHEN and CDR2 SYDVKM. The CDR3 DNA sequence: TGTGCCAGCAGTTTTGAGGACAGAAACTATGGCTACACCTTC. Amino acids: CASSFEDRNYGYTF.

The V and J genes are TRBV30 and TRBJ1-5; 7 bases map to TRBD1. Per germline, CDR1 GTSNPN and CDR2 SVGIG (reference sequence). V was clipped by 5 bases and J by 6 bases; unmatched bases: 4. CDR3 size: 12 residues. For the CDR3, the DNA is TGTGCCTGGGACAGGGTGGGTCAGCCCCAGCATTTT. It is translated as CAWDRVGQPQHF.

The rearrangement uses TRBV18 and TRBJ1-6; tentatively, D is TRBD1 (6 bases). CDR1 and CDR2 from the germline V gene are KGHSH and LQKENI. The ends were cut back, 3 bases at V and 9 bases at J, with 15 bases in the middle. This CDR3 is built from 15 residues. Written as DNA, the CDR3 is TGTGCCAGCTCACCCGGAGCAGGGGTAGGTTCACCCCTCCACTTT. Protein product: CASSPGAGVGSPLHF.

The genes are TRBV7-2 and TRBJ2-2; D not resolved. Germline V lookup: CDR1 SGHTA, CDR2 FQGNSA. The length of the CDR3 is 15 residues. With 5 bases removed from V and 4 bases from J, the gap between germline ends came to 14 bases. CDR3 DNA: TGTGCCAGCAGCCCTCCGAAGAGCTCCACCGGGGAGCTGTTTTTT. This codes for CASSPPKSSTGELFF.

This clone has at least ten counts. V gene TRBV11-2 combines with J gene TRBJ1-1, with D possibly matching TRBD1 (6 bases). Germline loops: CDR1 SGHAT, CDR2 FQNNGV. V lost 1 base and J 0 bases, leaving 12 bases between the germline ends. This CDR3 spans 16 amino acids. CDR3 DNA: TGTGCCAGCAGCTTAGTCCCAGGGGATATGAACACTGAAGCTTTCTTT. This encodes CASSLVPGDMNTEAFF.

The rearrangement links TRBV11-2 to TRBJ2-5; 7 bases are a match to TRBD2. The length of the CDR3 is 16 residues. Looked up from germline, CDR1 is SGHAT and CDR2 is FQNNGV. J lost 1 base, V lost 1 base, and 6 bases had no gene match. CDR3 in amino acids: CASSLGFGGGQETQYF. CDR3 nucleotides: TGTGCCAGCAGCTTAGGTTTTGGGGGGGGCCAAGAGACCCAGTACTTC.

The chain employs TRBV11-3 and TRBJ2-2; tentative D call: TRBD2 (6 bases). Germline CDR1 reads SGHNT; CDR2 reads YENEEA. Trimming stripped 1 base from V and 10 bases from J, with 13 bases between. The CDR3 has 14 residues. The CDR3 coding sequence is TGTGCCAGCAGCTTAGGGGATGGGACTCCGGAGCTGTTTTTT. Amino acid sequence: CASSLGDGTPELFF.

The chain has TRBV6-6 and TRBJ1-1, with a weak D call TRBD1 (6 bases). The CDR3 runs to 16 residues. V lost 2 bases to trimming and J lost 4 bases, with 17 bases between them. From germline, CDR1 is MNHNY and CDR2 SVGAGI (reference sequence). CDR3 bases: TGTGCCAGCAGTTACCTCGGACAGCCGAGGGTCACTGAAGCTTTCTTT. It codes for CASSYLGQPRVTEAFF.

CDR3 sequence: CASSLETGGNSPLHF. CDR3 DNA sequence: TGTGCCAGCAGCTTAGAGACAGGGGGGAATTCACCCCTCCACTTT. The chain combines TRBV11-2 with TRBJ1-6, with 9 bases that match TRBD1. The CDR3 has 15 amino acids. Per the germline V gene, CDR1 is SGHAT and CDR2 is FQNNGV. J gave up 7 bases and V 0 bases, and 1 base lay outside the gene matches.

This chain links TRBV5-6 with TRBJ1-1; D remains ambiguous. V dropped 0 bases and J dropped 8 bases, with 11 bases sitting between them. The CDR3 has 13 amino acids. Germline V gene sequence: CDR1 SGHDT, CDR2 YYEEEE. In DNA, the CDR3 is TGTGCCAGCAGCTTGGGAACAGCAGGCGAAGCTTTCTTT. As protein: CASSLGTAGEAFF.

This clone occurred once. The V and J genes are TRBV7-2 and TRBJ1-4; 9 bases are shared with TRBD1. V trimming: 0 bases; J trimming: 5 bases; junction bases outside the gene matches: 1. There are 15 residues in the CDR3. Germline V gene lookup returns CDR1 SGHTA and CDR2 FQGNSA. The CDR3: CASSLAGTGNEKLFF. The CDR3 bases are TGTGCCAGCAGCTTAGCTGGGACAGGGAATGAAAAACTGTTTTTT.

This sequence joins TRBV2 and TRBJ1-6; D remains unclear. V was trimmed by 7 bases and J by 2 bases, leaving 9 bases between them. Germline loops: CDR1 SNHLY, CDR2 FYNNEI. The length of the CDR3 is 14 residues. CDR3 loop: CASTSFAYNSPLHF. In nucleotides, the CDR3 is TGTGCCAGCACCTCCTTCGCCTATAATTCACCCCTCCACTTT.

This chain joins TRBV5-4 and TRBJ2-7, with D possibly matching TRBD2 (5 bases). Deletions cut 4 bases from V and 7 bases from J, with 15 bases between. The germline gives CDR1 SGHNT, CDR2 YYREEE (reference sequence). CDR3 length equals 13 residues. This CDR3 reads CASSAPGGGEQYV. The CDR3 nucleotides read TGTGCCAGCAGCGCCCCCGGAGGTGGGGAGCAGTACGTC.

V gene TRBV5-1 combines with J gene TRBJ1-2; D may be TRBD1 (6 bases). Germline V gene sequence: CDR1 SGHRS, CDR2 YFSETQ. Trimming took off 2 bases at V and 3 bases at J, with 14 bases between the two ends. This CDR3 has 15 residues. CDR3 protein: CASSFQNAGDYGYTF. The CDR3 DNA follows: TGCGCCAGCAGCTTTCAAAATGCAGGGGACTATGGCTACACCTTC.